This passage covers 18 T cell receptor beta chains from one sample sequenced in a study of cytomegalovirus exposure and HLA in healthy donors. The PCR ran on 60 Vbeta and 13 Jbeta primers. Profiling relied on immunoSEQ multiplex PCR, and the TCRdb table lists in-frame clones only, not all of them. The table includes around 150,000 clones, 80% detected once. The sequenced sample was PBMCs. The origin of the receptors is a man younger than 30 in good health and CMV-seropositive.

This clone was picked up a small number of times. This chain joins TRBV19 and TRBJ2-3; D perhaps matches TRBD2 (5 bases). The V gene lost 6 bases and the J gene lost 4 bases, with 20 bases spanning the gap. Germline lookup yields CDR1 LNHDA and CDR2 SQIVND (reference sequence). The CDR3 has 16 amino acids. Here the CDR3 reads CASRQKEGSRADTQYF. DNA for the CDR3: TGTGCCAGTAGGCAAAAAGAGGGTAGTCGCGCAGATACGCAGTATTTT.

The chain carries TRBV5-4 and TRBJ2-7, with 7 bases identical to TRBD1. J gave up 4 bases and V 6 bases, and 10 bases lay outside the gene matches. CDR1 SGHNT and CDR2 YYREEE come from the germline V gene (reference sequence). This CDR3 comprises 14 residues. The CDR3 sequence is CASTLTGEGYEQYF. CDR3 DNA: TGTGCCAGCACCCTAACAGGGGAAGGTTACGAGCAGTACTTC.

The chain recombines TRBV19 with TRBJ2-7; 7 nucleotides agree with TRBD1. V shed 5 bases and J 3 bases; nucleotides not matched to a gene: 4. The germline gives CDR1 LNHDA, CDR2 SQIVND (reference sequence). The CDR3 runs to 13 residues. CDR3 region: CASSGGTVYEQYF. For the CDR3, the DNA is TGTGCCAGTAGTGGTGGGACAGTCTACGAGCAGTACTTC.

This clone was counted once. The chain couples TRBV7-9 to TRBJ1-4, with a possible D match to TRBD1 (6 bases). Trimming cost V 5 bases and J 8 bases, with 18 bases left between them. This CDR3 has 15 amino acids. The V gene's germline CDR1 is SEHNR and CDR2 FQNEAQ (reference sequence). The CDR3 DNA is TGTGCCAGCAGCCCCGGGGAGGGGGTTTACGAAAAACTGTTTTTT. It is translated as CASSPGEGVYEKLFF. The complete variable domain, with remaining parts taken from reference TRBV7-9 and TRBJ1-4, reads DTGVSQNPRHKITKRGQNVTFRCDPISEHNRLYWYRQTLGQGPEFLTYFQNEAQLEKSRLLSDRFSAERPKGSFSTLEIQRTEQGDSAMYLCASSPGEGVYEKLFFGSGTQLSVL.

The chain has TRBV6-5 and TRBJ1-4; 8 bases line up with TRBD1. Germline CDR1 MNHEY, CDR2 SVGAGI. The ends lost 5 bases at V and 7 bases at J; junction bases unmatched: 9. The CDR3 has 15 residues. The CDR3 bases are TGTGCCAGCAGTACGGACAGGGATTCCGGTGAAAAACTGTTTTTT. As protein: CASSTDRDSGEKLFF.

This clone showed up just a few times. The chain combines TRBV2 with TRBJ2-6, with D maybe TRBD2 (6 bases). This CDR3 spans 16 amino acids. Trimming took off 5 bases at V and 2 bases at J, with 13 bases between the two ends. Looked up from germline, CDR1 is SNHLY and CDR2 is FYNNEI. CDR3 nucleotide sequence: TGTGCCAGCAGTCAGGGATCGGGGGCTGGGGCCAACGTCCTGACTTTC. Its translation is CASSQGSGAGANVLTF.

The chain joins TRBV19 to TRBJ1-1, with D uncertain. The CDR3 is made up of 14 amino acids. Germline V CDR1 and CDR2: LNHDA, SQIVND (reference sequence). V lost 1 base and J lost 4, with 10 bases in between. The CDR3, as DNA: TGTGCCAGTAGTATAGGAGGAGGTGCCACTGAAGCTTTCTTT. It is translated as CASSIGGGATEAFF.

This CDR3 is CASSVEGRGTGELFF. CDR3 in DNA: TGTGCCAGCAGCGTAGAGGGTCGGGGAACCGGGGAGCTGTTTTTT. This rearrangement joins TRBV9 to TRBJ2-2; possibly TRBD2 for D (5 bases). Between the trimmed V and J ends, which lost 0 bases and 5 bases, there was a span of 11 bases. The CDR3 is made up of 15 amino acids. Germline CDR1 SGDLS, CDR2 YYNGEE.

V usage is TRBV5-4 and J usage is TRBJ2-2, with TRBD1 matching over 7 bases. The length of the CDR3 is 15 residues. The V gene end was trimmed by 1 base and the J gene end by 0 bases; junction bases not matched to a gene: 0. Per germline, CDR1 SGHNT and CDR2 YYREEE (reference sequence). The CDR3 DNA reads TGTGCCAGCAGCTTGCAGGGGGCGAACACCGGGGAGCTGTTTTTT. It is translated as CASSLQGANTGELFF.

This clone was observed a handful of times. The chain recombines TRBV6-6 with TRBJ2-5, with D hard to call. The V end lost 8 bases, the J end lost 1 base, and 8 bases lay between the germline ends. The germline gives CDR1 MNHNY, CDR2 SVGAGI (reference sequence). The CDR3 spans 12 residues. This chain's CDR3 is CASGETQETQYF. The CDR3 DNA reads TGTGCCAGCGGAGAGACCCAAGAGACCCAGTACTTC.

CDR3 in DNA: TGTGCCAGCAGCCATTCTCGGGACAGGGTATACTCTGGGGCCAACGTCCTGACTTTC. Its translation is CASSHSRDRVYSGANVLTF. The V and J genes are TRBV7-2 and TRBJ2-6, with 9 bases matching TRBD1. This CDR3 contains 19 residues. Germline lookup yields CDR1 SGHTA and CDR2 FQGNSA. Trimming removed 5 bases from V and 0 bases from J; junction bases left unmatched: 11.

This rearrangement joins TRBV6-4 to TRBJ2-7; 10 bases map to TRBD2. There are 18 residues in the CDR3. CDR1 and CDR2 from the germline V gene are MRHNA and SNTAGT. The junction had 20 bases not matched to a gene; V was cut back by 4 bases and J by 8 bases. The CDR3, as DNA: TGTGCCAGCAGTGGGTTGGCTAGCGGGAGCCTTCGGGAGTTCAAGCAGTACTTC. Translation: CASSGLASGSLREFKQYF.

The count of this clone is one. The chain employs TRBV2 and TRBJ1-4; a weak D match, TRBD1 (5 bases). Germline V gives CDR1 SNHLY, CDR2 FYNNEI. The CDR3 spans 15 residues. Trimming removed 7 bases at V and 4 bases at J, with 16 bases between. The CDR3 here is CASTTQGGVNEKLFF. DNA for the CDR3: TGTGCCAGCACCACCCAGGGTGGGGTTAATGAAAAACTGTTTTTT.

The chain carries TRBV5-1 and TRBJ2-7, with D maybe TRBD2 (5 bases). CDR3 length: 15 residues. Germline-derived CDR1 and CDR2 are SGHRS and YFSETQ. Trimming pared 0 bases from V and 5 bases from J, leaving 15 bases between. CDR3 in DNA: TGCGCCAGCAGCTTGGCCGGGGTTTCCGGAGACGAGCAGTACTTC. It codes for CASSLAGVSGDEQYF.

The chain's CDR3 is CASREQGNAYEQYF. For the CDR3, the DNA is TGTGCCAGCAGAGAACAGGGGAACGCCTACGAGCAGTACTTC. The V and J genes are TRBV2 and TRBJ2-7, with 7 bases lining up with TRBD1. Germline loops: CDR1 SNHLY, CDR2 FYNNEI. The CDR3 has 14 amino acids. The V gene end was trimmed by 6 bases and the J gene end by 2 bases; junction bases not matched to a gene: 7.

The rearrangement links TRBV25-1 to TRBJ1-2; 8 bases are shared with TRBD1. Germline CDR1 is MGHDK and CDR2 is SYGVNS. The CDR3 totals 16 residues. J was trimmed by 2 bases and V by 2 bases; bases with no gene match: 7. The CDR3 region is CASSERTGRENYGYTF. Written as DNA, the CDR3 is TGTGCCAGCAGTGAAAGGACAGGGCGCGAAAACTATGGCTACACCTTC.

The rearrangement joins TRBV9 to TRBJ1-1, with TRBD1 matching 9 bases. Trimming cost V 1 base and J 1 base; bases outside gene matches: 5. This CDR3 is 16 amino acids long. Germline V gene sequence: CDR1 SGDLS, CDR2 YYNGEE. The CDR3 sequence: CASSVIGGQGNTEAFF. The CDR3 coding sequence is TGTGCCAGCAGCGTAATTGGGGGACAGGGGAACACTGAAGCTTTCTTT.

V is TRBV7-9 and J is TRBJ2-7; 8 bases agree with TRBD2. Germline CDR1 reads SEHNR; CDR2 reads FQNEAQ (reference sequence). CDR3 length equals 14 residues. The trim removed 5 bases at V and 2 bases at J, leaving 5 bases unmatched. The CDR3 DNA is TGTGCCAGCAGCCCCGACGGGGGGGCCTACGAGCAGTACTTC. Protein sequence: CASSPDGGAYEQYF.